This T cell receptor beta chain was sequenced for a study of patients with pleural tuberculosis. The CDR3 covers 12 residues. The V end was cut by 8 bases, the J end by 3 bases, with 13 bases between. Germline V gene sequence: CDR1 SQVTM, CDR2 ANQGSEA. This clonotype came up many times. TCRdb passed the reads through MiXCR, listing each CDR3 protein once. Of just under 30,000 distinct CDR3 sequences in the sample, about 18% were seen once. The source material was peripheral blood. This sequence originates from a human donor with pleural tuberculosis. V is TRBV29-1 and J is TRBJ1-1; D possibly corresponds to TRBD1 (5 bases). The CDR3 DNA reads TGCAGCCCTTACAGGCTCGACACTGAAGCTTTCTTT. It yields the protein CSPYRLDTEAFF.